The following is a T cell receptor (beta chain) sequence with its context. This clonotype was recorded many times. This clone's antigen is unknown. Base qualities are missing; no much larger clone stands one base away. The data were obtained in a study of T cells in Graves' hyperthyroidism and ophthalmopathy (dated by TCRdb to between 2018 and 2021). Notes on the research overall: Peripheral blood samples were taken at the time of initial diagnosis, prior to any treatment. To identify TCR V-J signatures that set the groups apart, the researchers used a discovery cohort of 100 patients, made up of 40 to 45 with Graves' ophthalmopathy and some 55 with stable Graves' hyperthyroidism. Prospective prediction of ophthalmopathy was tested in an independent validation cohort consisting of about 20 hyperthyroidism patients and around 16 patients who later progressed to ophthalmopathy. The approximately 98 discovery patients were randomly divided into training and test sets at a 7:3 ratio. In roughly six Graves' hyperthyroidism patients, the study also compared T-cell repertoires from thyroid tissue with T-cell repertoires from blood. After blood sampling, hyperthyroidism patients were treated with methimazole at a starting dose of 30 mg daily, and ophthalmopathy patients were treated with high-dose intravenous methylprednisolone. The paper reports TCR Vbeta CDR3 sequencing of some 140 peripheral blood samples: over 40 ophthalmopathy, 75 to 80 hyperthyroidism and 17 progressor patients. What the research found in general, with its limitations: Blood samples also contained most of the expanded thyroid clonotypes (frequency above 0.001), which suggests that blood repertoires may reflect thyroid immune responses. Ophthalmopathy was separated from stable hyperthyroidism by a 13 V-J signature model, with over 85% sensitivity and about 81% specificity obtained in cross-validation and 80%/75% obtained in testing. In validation, the model predicted progression to ophthalmopathy a median of 6.5 months before onset, with about 71% sensitivity and around 76% specificity. No statistical method was used to fix the sample size in advance, and group allocation was not hidden from the investigators.

Compared with germline, V lacks 4 bases and J lacks 5 bases; bases without a gene match: 7. The CDR3, from cysteine to phenylalanine, totals 15 residues. Kept here is only the CDR3 DNA, which spans 45 bases and is read in frame from base 1. Looking up the germline V gene yields CDR1 SGHRS and CDR2 YFSETQ. Hyperthyroidism patients were newly diagnosed, had a disease duration of under 2 months, and were aged 18 to 65 years. Any patient with an uncontrolled infection, another autoimmune disease, pregnancy or lactation was excluded. Diagnoses relied on clinical symptoms, serum thyroxine and TRAb, thyroid ultrasound and orbital computed tomography. Blood from progressor patients was collected at the time of first diagnosis with hyperthyroidism, before any ophthalmopathy symptoms had appeared. PBMCs were separated from over 9 ml of fresh peripheral blood using Ficoll-Paque density gradient centrifugation. Progressor patients were initially diagnosed with Graves' hyperthyroidism and developed ophthalmopathy during follow-up. Trizol reagent was used to extract total RNA, and RNA quality was then checked on an Agilent 2100 Bioanalyzer.

The TCR beta CDR3 regions were amplified from the RNA transcripts. The TCR CDR3 was subjected to a first round of RT-PCR using the HTBI primer set and the Qiagen OneStep RT-PCR kit. A second multiplex PCR round built the libraries, followed by size selection and purification. Sequencing of the libraries was done on an Illumina HiSeq2000 using paired-end 100 bp reads. Per the original workflow: SOAPnuke was used to process the raw data, removing reads that contained adapters or uncalled bases, had a mean Phred below 15, or lacked an exact match to the constant primer or identifier. High-quality paired reads were merged with COPE v1.2.5, and unique nucleotide sequences were defined as clonotypes. Clonotypes were aligned to IMGT TRBV, TRBD and TRBJ reference segments using MiTCR v1.1. The analysis was restricted to V-J combinations with a frequency above 0.0001, which together covered about 99% of the repertoires. A TCS score was defined as the ratio between F50 (clonal expansion) and ExV (chaos), using BLOSUM62-based TCRdist between CDR3 peptides within each V-J. Welch's t-statistics and random forest reduced 450 to 600 V-J features to 10 to 15, which were used in a naive Bayes classifier (R e1071). TCRdb cleaned the public reads at Q25 with fastp, built clones with MiXCR and kept in-frame beta chains. A single entry per CDR3 protein holds the most common genes and DNA from its merged rows. These V and J calls originate from TCRdb's pipeline instead of the authors' own analysis. The sample table lists some 600,000 distinct CDR3 sequences, around 13% of them with a count of one. Clones ranked in the top ten supply 5.5% to 7.5% of the sample.

The chain is assembled from TRBV5-1 and TRBJ2-7, and 12 bases in between align with TRBD2. Specimen: blood. This sequence was found in a woman aged 25 to 39 with Graves' hyperthyroidism that later progressed to Graves' ophthalmopathy. The DNA reads as follows: TGCGCCAGCAGCCAGGGACTAGCGGGTTCCCACGAGCAGTACTTC. Its amino acids are CASSQGLAGSHEQYF. With the rest looked up from the reference TRBV5-1 and TRBJ2-7 genes rather than sequenced, the full variable domain is KAGVTQTPRYLIKTRGQQVTLSCSPISGHRSVSWYQQTPGQGLQFLFEYFSETQRNKGNFPGRFSGRQFSNSRSEMNVSTLELGDSALYLCASSQGLAGSHEQYFGPGTRLTVT.